This is a list of T cell receptor beta chains from one sample in a study of T cells in Graves' hyperthyroidism and ophthalmopathy. TCRdb re-called the multiplex PCR reads through MiXCR, storing one row per CDR3 protein. The sample records 250,000 to 300,000 distinct CDR3 sequences, 15% to 20% being singletons. The material sequenced was blood. The receptors were gathered from an older woman with Graves' ophthalmopathy. The CDR3 runs from the conserved cysteine through the conserved F or W. Fields, in order: J gene, D gene, clone size, V gene, CDR3 DNA, CDR3 protein. D genes are given only for firm matches. Clone size appears in some rows only: once, few, many, or a class for an expanded clone.

J: TRBJ1-4
D: TRBD1
size: few
V: TRBV25-1
DNA: TGTGCCAGCACACCGACGACAGGGGACGCTAATGAAAAACTGTTTTTT
CDR3: CASTPTTGDANEKLFF

J: TRBJ1-1
D: -
size: many
V: TRBV18
DNA: TGTGCCAGCTCACCTCAATACGACACTGAAGCTTTCTTT
CDR3: CASSPQYDTEAFF

J: TRBJ2-7
D: -
size: -
V: TRBV11-2
DNA: TGTGCCAGCAGCTCCACCAAAGGGGATAGGTTATACGAGCAGTACTTC
CDR3: CASSSTKGDRLYEQYF

J: TRBJ2-2
D: TRBD1
size: -
V: TRBV6-1
DNA: TGTGCCAGCACCAAACAGGGGTTTTCCCGAAACACCGGGGAGCTGTTTTTT
CDR3: CASTKQGFSRNTGELFF

J: TRBJ2-1
D: TRBD1
size: -
V: TRBV7-6
DNA: TGTGCCAGCAGCCCTGGACAGGGGGCGTTTCATCCGTTCTTC
CDR3: CASSPGQGAFHPFF

J: TRBJ2-7
D: TRBD1
size: many
V: TRBV6-2/TRBV6-3
DNA: TGTGCCAGCAGTAGAGACTGGGACAGCTCCTACGAGCAGTACTTC
CDR3: CASSRDWDSSYEQYF

J: TRBJ1-5
D: -
size: many
V: TRBV4-3
DNA: TGCGCCAGCAGCCAAGAATCGGGGAATAGCAATCAGCCCCAGCATTTT
CDR3: CASSQESGNSNQPQHF

J: TRBJ1-1
D: TRBD1
size: many
V: TRBV20-1
DNA: TGCAGTGCCCCGGACAGGGGAATGAACACTGAAGCTTTCTTT
CDR3: CSAPDRGMNTEAFF

J: TRBJ1-2
D: -
size: many
V: TRBV18
DNA: TGTGCCAGCTCACCAGGGTTCCTCTATGGCTACACCTTC
CDR3: CASSPGFLYGYTF

J: TRBJ1-2
D: TRBD1
size: -
V: TRBV6-5
DNA: TGTGCCAGCACCCCAGCGCGGACAGGGAACGGCTACACCTTC
CDR3: CASTPARTGNGYTF

J: TRBJ2-2
D: -
size: many
V: TRBV5-8
DNA: TGTGCCAGCAGCTCCCAGCGGAGCGCGGACACCGGGGAGCTGTTTTTT
CDR3: CASSSQRSADTGELFF

J: TRBJ2-1
D: -
size: many
V: TRBV20-1
DNA: TGCAGTGCTGGGGACTTCTCCTACAATGAGCAGTTCTTC
CDR3: CSAGDFSYNEQFF

J: TRBJ2-3
D: TRBD2
size: many
V: TRBV7-2
DNA: TGTGCCAGCAGACAACGGGACGAATCGGGACTAGCGTCCCCACCCCCCACAGATACGCAGTATTTT
CDR3: CASRQRDESGLASPPPTDTQYF

J: TRBJ2-1
D: TRBD2
size: few
V: TRBV4-2
DNA: TGTGCCAGCAGCCAACAGAGGGAGGGCCGTCAGTTCTTC
CDR3: CASSQQREGRQFF